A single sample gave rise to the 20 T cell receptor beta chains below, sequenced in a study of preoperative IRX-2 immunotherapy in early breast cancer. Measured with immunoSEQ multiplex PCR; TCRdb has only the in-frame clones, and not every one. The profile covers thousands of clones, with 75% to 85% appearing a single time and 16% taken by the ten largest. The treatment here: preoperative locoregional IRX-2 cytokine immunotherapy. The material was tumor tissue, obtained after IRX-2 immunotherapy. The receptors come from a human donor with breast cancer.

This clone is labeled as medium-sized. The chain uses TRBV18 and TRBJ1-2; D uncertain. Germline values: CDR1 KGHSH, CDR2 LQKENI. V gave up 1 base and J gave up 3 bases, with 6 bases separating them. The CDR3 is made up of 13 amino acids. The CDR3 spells CASSPRADYGYTF. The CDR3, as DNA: TGTGCCAGCTCACCACGGGCCGACTATGGCTACACCTTC. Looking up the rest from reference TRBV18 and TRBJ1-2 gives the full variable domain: NAGVMQNPRHLVRRRGQEARLRCSPMKGHSHVYWYRQLPEEGLKFMVYLQKENIIDESGMPKERFSAEFPKEGPSILRIQQVVRGDSAAYFCASSPRADYGYTFGSGTRLTVV.

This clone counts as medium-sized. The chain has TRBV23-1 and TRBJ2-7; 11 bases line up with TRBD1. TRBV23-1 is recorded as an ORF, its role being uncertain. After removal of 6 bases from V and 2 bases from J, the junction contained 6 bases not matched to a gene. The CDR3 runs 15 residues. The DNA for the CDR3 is TGCGCCAGCAGCCTCGGGACAGGGGGGACCTACGAGCAGTACTTC. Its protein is CASSLGTGGTYEQYF.

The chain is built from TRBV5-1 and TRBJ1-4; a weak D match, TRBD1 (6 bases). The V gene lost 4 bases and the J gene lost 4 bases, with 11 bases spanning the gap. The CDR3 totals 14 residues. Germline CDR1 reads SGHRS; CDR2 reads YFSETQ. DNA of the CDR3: TGCGCCAGCAGCCCACAGGGCTATAATGAAAAACTGTTTTTT. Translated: CASSPQGYNEKLFF.

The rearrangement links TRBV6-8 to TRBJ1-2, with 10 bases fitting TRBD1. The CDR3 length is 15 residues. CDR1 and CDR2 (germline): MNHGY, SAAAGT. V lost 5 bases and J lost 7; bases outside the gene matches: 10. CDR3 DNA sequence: TGTGCCAGCAGTGACAGACAGGGGGCTCCTAGTGGCTACACCTTC. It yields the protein CASSDRQGAPSGYTF.

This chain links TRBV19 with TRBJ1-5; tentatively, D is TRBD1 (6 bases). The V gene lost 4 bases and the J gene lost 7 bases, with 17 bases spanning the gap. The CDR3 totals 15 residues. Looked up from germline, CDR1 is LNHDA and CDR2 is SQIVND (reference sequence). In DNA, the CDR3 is TGTGCCAGTAGTACGAGGGGACCTACAGGGCAGCCCCAGCATTTT. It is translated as CASSTRGPTGQPQHF.

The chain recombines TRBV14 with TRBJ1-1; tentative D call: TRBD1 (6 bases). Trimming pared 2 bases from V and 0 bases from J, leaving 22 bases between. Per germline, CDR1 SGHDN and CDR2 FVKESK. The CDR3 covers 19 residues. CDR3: CASSQHVVQGPIMNTEAFF. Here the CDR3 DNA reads TGTGCCAGCAGCCAACATGTCGTACAGGGCCCTATCATGAACACTGAAGCTTTCTTT.

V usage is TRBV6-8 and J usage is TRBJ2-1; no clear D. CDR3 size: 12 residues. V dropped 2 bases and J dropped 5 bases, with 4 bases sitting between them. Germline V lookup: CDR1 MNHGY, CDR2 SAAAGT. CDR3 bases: TGTGCCAGCAGTTACGTGGACAATGAGCAGTTCTTC. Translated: CASSYVDNEQFF.

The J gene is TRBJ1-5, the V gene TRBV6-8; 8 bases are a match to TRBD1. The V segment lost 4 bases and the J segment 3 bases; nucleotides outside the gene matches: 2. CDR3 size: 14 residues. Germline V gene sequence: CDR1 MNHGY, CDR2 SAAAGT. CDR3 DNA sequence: TGTGCCAGCAGTTCGGACAGGGACAATCAGCCCCAGCATTTT. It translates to CASSSDRDNQPQHF.

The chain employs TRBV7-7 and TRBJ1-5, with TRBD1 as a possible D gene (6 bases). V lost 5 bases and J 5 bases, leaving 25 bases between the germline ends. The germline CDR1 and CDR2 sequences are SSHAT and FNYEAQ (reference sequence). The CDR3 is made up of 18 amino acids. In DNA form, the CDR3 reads TGTGCCAGCAGCCCAGGGGCTTTTTGGGGTATAAGGGATCAGCCCCAGCATTTT. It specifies CASSPGAFWGIRDQPQHF.

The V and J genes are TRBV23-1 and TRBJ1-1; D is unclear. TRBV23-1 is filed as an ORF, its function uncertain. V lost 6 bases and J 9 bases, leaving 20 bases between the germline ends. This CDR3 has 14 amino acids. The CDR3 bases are TGCGCCAGCAGCCAGGCTTTTTATGGTGGCAAAGCTTTCTTT. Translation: CASSQAFYGGKAFF.

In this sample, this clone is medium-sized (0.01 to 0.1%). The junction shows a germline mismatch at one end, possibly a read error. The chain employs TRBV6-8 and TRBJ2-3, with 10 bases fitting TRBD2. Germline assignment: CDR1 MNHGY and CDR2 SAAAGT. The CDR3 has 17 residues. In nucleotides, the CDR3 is TGTGCCAGCAGTAACTCGGGGAGCGGGGGGGCCAGAGATACGCAGTATTTT. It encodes CASSNSGSGGARDTQYF.

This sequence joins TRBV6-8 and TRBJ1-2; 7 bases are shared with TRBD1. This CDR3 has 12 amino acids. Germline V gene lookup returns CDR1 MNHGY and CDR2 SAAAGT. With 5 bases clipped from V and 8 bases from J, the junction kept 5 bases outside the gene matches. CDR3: CASSERGLGYTF. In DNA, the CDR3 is TGTGCCAGCAGTGAGAGGGGGCTGGGCTACACCTTC.

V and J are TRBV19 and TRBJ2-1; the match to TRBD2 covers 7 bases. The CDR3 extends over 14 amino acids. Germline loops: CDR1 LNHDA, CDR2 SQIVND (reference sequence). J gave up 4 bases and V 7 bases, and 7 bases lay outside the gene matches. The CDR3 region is CASTTSGGYNEQFF. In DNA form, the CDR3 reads TGTGCCAGTACTACTTCGGGAGGTTACAATGAGCAGTTCTTC.

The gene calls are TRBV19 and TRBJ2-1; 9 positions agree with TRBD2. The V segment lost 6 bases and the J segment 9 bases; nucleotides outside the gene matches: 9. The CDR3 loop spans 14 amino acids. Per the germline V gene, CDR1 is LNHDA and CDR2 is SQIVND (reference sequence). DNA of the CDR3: TGTGCCAGTAGACCCGGGACTAGCACCGGTGAGCAGTTCTTC. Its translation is CASRPGTSTGEQFF.

The CDR3 spells CAWAWTVRNEKLFF. The CDR3 DNA reads as TGTGCCTGGGCCTGGACAGTCCGAAATGAAAAACTGTTTTTT. The rearrangement links TRBV30 to TRBJ1-4; tentative D call: TRBD1 (6 bases). Germline V gives CDR1 GTSNPN, CDR2 SVGIG (reference sequence). V shed 5 bases and J shed 5 bases, with 15 bases lying between them. This CDR3 spans 14 amino acids.

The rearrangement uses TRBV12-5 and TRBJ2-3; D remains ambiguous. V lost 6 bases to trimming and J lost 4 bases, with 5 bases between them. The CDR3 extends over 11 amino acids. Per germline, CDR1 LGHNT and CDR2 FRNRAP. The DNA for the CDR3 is TGTGCTAGTGGCCCCTCAGATACGCAGTATTTT. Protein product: CASGPSDTQYF.

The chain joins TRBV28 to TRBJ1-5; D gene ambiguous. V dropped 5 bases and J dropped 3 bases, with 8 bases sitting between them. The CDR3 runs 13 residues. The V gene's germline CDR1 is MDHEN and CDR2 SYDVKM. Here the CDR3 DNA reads TGTGCCAGCAGTCACGACCCCAATCAGCCCCAGCATTTT. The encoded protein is CASSHDPNQPQHF.

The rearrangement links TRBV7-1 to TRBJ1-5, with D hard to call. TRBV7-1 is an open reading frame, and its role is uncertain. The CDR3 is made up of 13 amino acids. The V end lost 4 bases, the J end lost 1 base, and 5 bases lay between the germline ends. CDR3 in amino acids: CASSFWSNQPQHF. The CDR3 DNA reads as TGTGCCAGCAGCTTTTGGAGCAATCAGCCCCAGCATTTT.

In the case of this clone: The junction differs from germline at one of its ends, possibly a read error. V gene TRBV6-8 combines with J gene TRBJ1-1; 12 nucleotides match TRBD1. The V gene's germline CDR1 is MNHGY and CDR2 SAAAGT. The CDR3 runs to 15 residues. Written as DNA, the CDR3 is TGTGCCATCAGTCCGGGACAGGGGGCAAGAACTGAAGCTTTCTTT. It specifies CAISPGQGARTEAFF.

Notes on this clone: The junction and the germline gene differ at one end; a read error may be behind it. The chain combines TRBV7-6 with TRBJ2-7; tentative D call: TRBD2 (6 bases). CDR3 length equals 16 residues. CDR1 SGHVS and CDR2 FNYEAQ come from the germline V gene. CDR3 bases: TGTGCCAGAAGCTTATCCTCCCGGGGGACCGATTGCGAGCAGTACTTC. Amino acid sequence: CARSLSSRGTDCEQYF.